This T cell receptor beta chain was found in a study of blood T cell repertoires in COVID-19. Some clones are missing from TCRdb's copy, which holds only in-frame ones; the method was immunoSEQ multiplex PCR. The table has about 78,000 clones, around 90% seen once. Germline CDR1 LNHDA, CDR2 SQIVND (reference sequence). The CDR3 is 17 amino acids. V trimming: 4 bases; J trimming: 1 base; junction bases outside the gene matches: 4. The chain uses TRBV19 and TRBJ2-6; TRBD1 aligns across 10 bases. Sequenced material: peripheral blood. The receptor's source is a woman over 75 with acute or convalescent COVID-19. CDR3 coding DNA: TGTGCCAGTAGTACCGGGACAGGGGTGTCTGGGGCCAACGTCCTGACTTTC. As protein: CASSTGTGVSGANVLTF.